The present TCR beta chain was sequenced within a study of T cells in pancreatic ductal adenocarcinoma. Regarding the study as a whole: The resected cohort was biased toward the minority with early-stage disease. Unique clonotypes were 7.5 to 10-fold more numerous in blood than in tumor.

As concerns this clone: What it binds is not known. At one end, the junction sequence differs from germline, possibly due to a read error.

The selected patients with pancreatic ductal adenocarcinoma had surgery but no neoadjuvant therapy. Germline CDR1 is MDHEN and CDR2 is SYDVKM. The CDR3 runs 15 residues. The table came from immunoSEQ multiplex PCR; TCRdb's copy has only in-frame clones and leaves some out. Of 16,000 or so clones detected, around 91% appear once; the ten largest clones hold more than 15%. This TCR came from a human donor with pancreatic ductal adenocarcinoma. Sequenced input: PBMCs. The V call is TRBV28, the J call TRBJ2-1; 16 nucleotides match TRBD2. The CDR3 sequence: CASSPGTSGRAFQVF. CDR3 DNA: TGTGCCAGCAGCCCCGGGACTAGCGGGAGGGCCTTTCAAGTCTTC.